These 17 T cell receptor beta chains were sequenced from one sample in a study of T cell changes during pregnancy in multiple sclerosis. Sequencing was performed with immunoSEQ multiplex PCR; in TCRdb, only in-frame clones are kept and a portion is missing. The profile shows about 100,000 clones, approximately 94% of them singletons. The specimen was peripheral blood, collected after pregnancy. These receptors were obtained from a female donor with multiple sclerosis, enrolled in a pregnancy study.

The CDR3, as DNA: TGCGCCAGCAGCAGGGGACAGAGCAACTATGGCTACACCTTC. Translation: CASSRGQSNYGYTF. The chain links TRBV5-1 to TRBJ1-2; 7 nucleotides align to TRBD1. CDR1 and CDR2 from the germline V gene are SGHRS and YFSETQ. With 4 bases clipped from V and 2 bases from J, the junction kept 5 bases outside the gene matches. The CDR3 runs 14 residues.

DNA of the CDR3: TGTGCCAGCAGTCTGGGGGCGCAGGCCGGGGAGCTGTTTTTT. It encodes CASSLGAQAGELFF. This chain links TRBV27 with TRBJ2-2; tentative D call: TRBD1 (6 bases). Trimming cost V 5 bases and J 6 bases, with 13 bases left between them. This CDR3 comprises 14 residues. Per the germline V gene, CDR1 is MNHEY and CDR2 is SMNVEV (reference sequence).

The rearrangement joins TRBV5-1 to TRBJ2-5; TRBD2 matches 12 bases. The CDR3 sequence is 16 residues long. Losses at the gene ends were 0 bases for V and 2 bases for J; bases not matched to a gene: 2. The germline V gene encodes CDR1 SGHRS and CDR2 YFSETQ. The CDR3 sequence is CASSLDLAGGQETQYF. CDR3 DNA sequence: TGCGCCAGCAGCTTGGACCTAGCGGGAGGGCAAGAGACCCAGTACTTC. The full variable domain, in which reference TRBV5-1 and TRBJ2-5 provide the parts outside the CDR3, is KAGVTQTPRYLIKTRGQQVTLSCSPISGHRSVSWYQQTPGQGLQFLFEYFSETQRNKGNFPGRFSGRQFSNSRSEMNVSTLELGDSALYLCASSLDLAGGQETQYFGPGTRLLVL.

In DNA form, the CDR3 reads TGTGCCAGCAGCTCCCCGCCGGGACAGGGGGAGAAAGATACGCAGTATTTT. This sequence encodes CASSSPPGQGEKDTQYF. V gene TRBV9 combines with J gene TRBJ2-3, with TRBD1 matching over 11 bases. This CDR3 comprises 17 residues. The germline gives CDR1 SGDLS, CDR2 YYNGEE. V trimming: 4 bases; J trimming: 5 bases; junction bases outside the gene matches: 12.

CDR3: CASSRTGATGELFF. The CDR3 nucleotides read TGTGCCAGTAGCAGGACAGGAGCCACCGGGGAGCTGTTTTTT. V gene TRBV19 combines with J gene TRBJ2-2; 7 bases line up with TRBD1. This CDR3 region has 14 residues. The V segment lost 6 bases and the J segment 4 bases; nucleotides outside the gene matches: 5. From germline, CDR1 is LNHDA and CDR2 SQIVND (reference sequence). Looking up the rest from reference TRBV19 and TRBJ2-2 gives the full variable domain: DGGITQSPKYLFRKEGQNVTLSCEQNLNHDAMYWYRQDPGQGLRLIYYSQIVNDFQKGDIAEGYSVSREKKESFPLTVTSAQKNPTAFYLCASSRTGATGELFFGEGSRLTVL.

The chain carries TRBV28 and TRBJ2-3; 10 bases fit TRBD2. CDR1 and CDR2 (germline): MDHEN, SYDVKM. CDR3 length equals 16 residues. Trimming took 3 bases from V and 6 from J; bases not matched to a gene: 9. The CDR3 is CASSFGLAGVLDTQYF. The CDR3, as DNA: TGTGCCAGCAGTTTCGGTCTAGCGGGAGTATTGGATACGCAGTATTTT.

This rearrangement joins TRBV30 to TRBJ1-2; 9 bases match TRBD1. Germline loops: CDR1 GTSNPN, CDR2 SVGIG (reference sequence). The CDR3 is 14 residues long. V trimming: 0 bases; J trimming: 5 bases; junction bases outside the gene matches: 4. CDR3 region: CAWSVQGAGYGYTF. In DNA, the CDR3 is TGTGCCTGGAGTGTACAGGGGGCTGGGTATGGCTACACCTTC.

The chain recombines TRBV6-6 with TRBJ2-7; TRBD2 matches 12 bases. The CDR3 loop spans 16 amino acids. The ends lost 4 bases at V and 1 base at J; junction bases unmatched: 5. Germline loops: CDR1 MNHNY, CDR2 SVGAGI (reference sequence). CDR3 sequence (DNA): TGTGCCAGCAGTTCCCGACTAGCGGGAGTTTCCTACGAGCAGTACTTC. It codes for CASSSRLAGVSYEQYF.

This sequence joins TRBV11-2 and TRBJ2-2, with D hard to call. The CDR3 is 16 residues long. Germline V gene lookup returns CDR1 SGHAT and CDR2 FQNNGV. Trimming left V 1 base short and J 4 bases short, with 13 bases between. CDR3 protein: CASSLGLPRSTGELFF. In DNA, the CDR3 is TGTGCCAGCAGCTTAGGACTGCCCCGGAGCACCGGGGAGCTGTTTTTT.

The DNA of the CDR3 is TGTGCCAGTAGTTTTGGGACAGGGGGCGCGCAGCCCCAGCATTTT. Translated, it gives CASSFGTGGAQPQHF. The chain combines TRBV19 with TRBJ1-5; 12 bases line up with TRBD1. CDR1 and CDR2 from the germline V gene are LNHDA and SQIVND (reference sequence). Trimming at V came to 5 bases and at J to 7 bases, leaving 6 bases not matched to a gene. CDR3 size: 15 residues.

V and J are TRBV6-4 and TRBJ2-3, with 9 positions matching TRBD1. After removal of 8 bases from V and 0 bases from J, the junction contained 6 bases not matched to a gene. CDR1 and CDR2 from the germline V gene are MRHNA and SNTAGT. CDR3 length equals 15 residues. The DNA of the CDR3 is TGTGCCAGCCGGACAGGGGCCGGTAGCACAGATACGCAGTATTTT. It encodes CASRTGAGSTDTQYF.

The chain joins TRBV6-5 to TRBJ2-2, with TRBD2 as a possible D gene (6 bases). The ends were cut back, 2 bases at V and 5 bases at J, with 12 bases in the middle. CDR1 is MNHEY, CDR2 SVGAGI, per germline. The CDR3 spans 15 residues. The CDR3 here is CASSYQTGGTGELFF. CDR3 bases: TGTGCCAGCAGTTACCAGACTGGGGGGACCGGGGAGCTGTTTTTT.

This rearrangement joins TRBV6-5 to TRBJ2-5; 9 nucleotides agree with TRBD1. J lost 3 bases, V lost 4 bases, and 3 bases had no gene match. The CDR3 covers 14 residues. Per germline, CDR1 MNHEY and CDR2 SVGAGI. The CDR3 bases are TGTGCCAGCAGTTTGACAGGGGGGGAAGAGACCCAGTACTTC. Amino acid sequence: CASSLTGGEETQYF.

The V and J genes are TRBV19 and TRBJ2-7, with D possibly TRBD1 on 5 matching bases. This CDR3 region has 14 residues. Germline V gives CDR1 LNHDA, CDR2 SQIVND (reference sequence). V was clipped by 4 bases and J by 2 bases, with 12 bases between them. CDR3 amino acids: CASSTTGPPYEQYF. The CDR3 bases are TGTGCCAGTAGTACTACAGGTCCCCCCTACGAGCAGTACTTC.

This chain connects TRBV5-4 to TRBJ2-3; 8 bases agree with TRBD1. V lost 3 bases and J lost 3; bases outside the gene matches: 9. The CDR3 spans 16 residues. CDR1 SGHNT and CDR2 YYREEE come from the germline V gene (reference sequence). CDR3 amino acids: CASSWGWTGSTDTQYF. Written as DNA, the CDR3 is TGTGCCAGCAGCTGGGGGTGGACAGGGAGTACAGATACGCAGTATTTT.

The chain links TRBV9 to TRBJ2-7; 9 nucleotides line up with TRBD2. Per the germline V gene, CDR1 is SGDLS and CDR2 is YYNGEE. V shed 0 bases, J shed 0 bases, and the junction held 4 bases outside the gene matches. The CDR3 totals 16 residues. The CDR3 spells CASSVGSGGSSYEQYF. CDR3 DNA: TGTGCCAGCAGCGTAGGTAGCGGGGGAAGCTCCTACGAGCAGTACTTC.

This rearrangement joins TRBV5-6 to TRBJ2-1; 14 bases map to TRBD2. V was clipped by 4 bases and J by 4 bases; unmatched bases: 7. Germline loops: CDR1 SGHDT, CDR2 YYEEEE. The CDR3 sequence is 17 residues long. The CDR3, as DNA: TGTGCCAGCAGCCTGCCGGGACTAGCGGGAGCTTACAATGAGCAGTTCTTC. Protein product: CASSLPGLAGAYNEQFF.